This T cell receptor beta chain is from a study of siplizumab effects on memory and regulatory T cells. Assay: immunoSEQ multiplex PCR; the TCRdb copy retains only in-frame clones and omits some. Of approximately 100,000 clones listed, 94% were seen once; the top ten hold over 0.55%. This clone is a singleton in its sample. Germline CDR1 reads MDHEN; CDR2 reads SYDVKM. The CDR3 is 15 residues long. This TCR was recovered from a human donor in good health. The material sequenced was Tregs sorted from blood. The rearrangement links TRBV28 to TRBJ2-5, with D perhaps TRBD2 (5 bases). The assigned J gene may be wrong: the sequence end matches TRBJ2-7 better. CDR3 sequence (DNA): TGTGCCAGCAGTTTAAGGGAGACGCGCCGGTCCGAGCAGTACTTC. It encodes CASSLRETRRSEQYF.